The clone carrying this T cell receptor (beta chain) was picked up many times. This record comes from a study of T cells in Graves' hyperthyroidism and ophthalmopathy. TCR beta CDR3 regions were amplified from RNA. A set of HTBI primers served as the primers for a first-round RT-PCR of the TCR CDR3. TCRdb re-called the multiplex PCR reads with MiXCR, one entry per CDR3 protein. The profile shows 500,000 to 750,000 distinct CDR3 sequences, roughly 14% of them singletons. The sequenced material came from blood. The receptor was derived from a woman aged 25 to 45 with Graves' hyperthyroidism.

The CDR3: CASSLQQGWNEQFF. Written as DNA, the CDR3 is TGTGCCAGCAGCCTCCAACAGGGTTGGAATGAGCAGTTCTTC. The chain has TRBV7-8 and TRBJ2-1; TRBD1 might be the D (6 bases). The V and J ends lost 5 bases and 7 bases respectively, with 15 bases between them. The CDR3 is 14 amino acids. The germline V gene has CDR1 SGHVS and CDR2 FQNEAQ.